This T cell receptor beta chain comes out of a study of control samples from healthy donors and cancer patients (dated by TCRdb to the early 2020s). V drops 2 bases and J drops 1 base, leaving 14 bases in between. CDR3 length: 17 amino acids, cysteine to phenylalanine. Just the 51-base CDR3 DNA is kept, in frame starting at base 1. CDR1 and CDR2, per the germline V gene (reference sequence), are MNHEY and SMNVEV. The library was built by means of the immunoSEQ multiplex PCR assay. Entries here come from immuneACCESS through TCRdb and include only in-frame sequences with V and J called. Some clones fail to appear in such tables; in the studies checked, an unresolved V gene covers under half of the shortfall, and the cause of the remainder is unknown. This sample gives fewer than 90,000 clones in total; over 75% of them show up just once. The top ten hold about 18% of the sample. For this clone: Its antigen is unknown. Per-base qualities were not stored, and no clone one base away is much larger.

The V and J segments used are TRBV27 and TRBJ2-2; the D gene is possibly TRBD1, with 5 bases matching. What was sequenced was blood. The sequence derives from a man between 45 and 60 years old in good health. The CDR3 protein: CASSLGAGSGNTGELFF. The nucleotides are TGTGCCAGCAGTTTAGGGGCAGGGTCGGGGAACACCGGGGAGCTGTTTTTT.